This T cell receptor (beta chain) was recorded in a study of T cells in Graves' hyperthyroidism and ophthalmopathy. The table lists this clonotype with a few counts. Antigen unknown. TCR beta CDR3 sequences were amplified from RNA transcripts. HTBI primers were employed in a first-round RT-PCR of the TCR CDR3. One entry per CDR3 protein, called by TCRdb with MiXCR from the multiplex PCR reads. The table has some 690,000 distinct CDR3 sequences, roughly 17% seen once. The CDR3 totals 13 residues. V lost 3 bases and J lost 0, with 5 bases in between. Germline CDR1 is LNHDA and CDR2 is SQIVND (reference sequence). Whole-study results and caveats: Ophthalmopathy prediction by the model preceded onset by a median about 6 months.

The source material was blood. The TCR was taken from a man over 45 with Graves' hyperthyroidism. This sequence joins TRBV19 and TRBJ1-1; D uncertain. In DNA, the CDR3 is TGTGCCAGTAGTATCGTCATGAACACTGAAGCTTTCTTT. This sequence encodes CASSIVMNTEAFF.